This entry is about one TCR beta chain. This entry comes from a study of shared T cell receptors in the human thymus. Germline CDR1 is SQVTM and CDR2 is ANQGSEA. V was trimmed by 4 bases and J by 3 bases, leaving 10 bases between them. The CDR3 spans 13 residues. Measured with immunoSEQ multiplex PCR; TCRdb has only the in-frame clones, and not every one. Of some 660,000 clones in the sample, more than 75% were seen once. These data are also associated with another study on human thymus T cells. That paper states: The thymus was resected at corrective cardiac surgery. Thymic and blood repertoires seemed to show skewed V and J gene use. Related research found strongly overlapping thymic repertoires in unrelated individuals.

This clonotype was sampled from a boy under two years old with a congenital heart defect. Source material: thymocytes. The chain uses TRBV29-1 and TRBJ1-5; D may be TRBD1 (6 bases). DNA for the CDR3: TGCAGCGTTGGGCAGGGGCTCAATCAGCCCCAGCATTTT. Protein: CSVGQGLNQPQHF.